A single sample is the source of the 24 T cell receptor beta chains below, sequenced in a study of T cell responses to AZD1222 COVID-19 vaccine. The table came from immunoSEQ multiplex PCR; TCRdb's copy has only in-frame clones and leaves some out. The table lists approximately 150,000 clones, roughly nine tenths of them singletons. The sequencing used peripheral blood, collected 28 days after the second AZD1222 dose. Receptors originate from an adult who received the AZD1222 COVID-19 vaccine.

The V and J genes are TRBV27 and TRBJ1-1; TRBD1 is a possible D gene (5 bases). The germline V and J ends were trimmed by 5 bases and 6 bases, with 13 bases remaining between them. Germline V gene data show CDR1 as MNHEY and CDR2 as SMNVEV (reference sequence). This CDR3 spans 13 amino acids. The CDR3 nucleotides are TGTGCCAGCAGTCTTTGGGGGGGGGCTGAAGCTTTCTTT. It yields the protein CASSLWGGAEAFF.

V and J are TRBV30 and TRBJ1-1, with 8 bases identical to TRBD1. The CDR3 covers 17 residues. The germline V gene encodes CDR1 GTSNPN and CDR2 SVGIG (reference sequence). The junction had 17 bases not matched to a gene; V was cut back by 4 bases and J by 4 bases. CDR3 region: CAWTLARAGGRGTEAFF. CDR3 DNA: TGTGCCTGGACCTTGGCGAGGGCAGGGGGCAGGGGCACTGAAGCTTTCTTT.

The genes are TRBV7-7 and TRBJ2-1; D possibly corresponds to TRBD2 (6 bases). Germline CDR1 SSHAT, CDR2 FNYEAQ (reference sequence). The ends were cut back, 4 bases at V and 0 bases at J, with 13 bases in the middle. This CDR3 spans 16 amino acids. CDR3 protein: CASSSGTASSYNEQFF. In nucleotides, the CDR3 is TGTGCCAGCAGCTCCGGGACTGCTAGCTCCTACAATGAGCAGTTCTTC. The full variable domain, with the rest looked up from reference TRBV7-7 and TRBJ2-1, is GAGVSQSPRYKVTKRGQDVTLRCDPISSHATLYWYQQALGQGPEFLTYFNYEAQPDKSGLPSDRFSAERPEGSISTLTIQRTEQRDSAMYRCASSSGTASSYNEQFFGPGTRLTVL.

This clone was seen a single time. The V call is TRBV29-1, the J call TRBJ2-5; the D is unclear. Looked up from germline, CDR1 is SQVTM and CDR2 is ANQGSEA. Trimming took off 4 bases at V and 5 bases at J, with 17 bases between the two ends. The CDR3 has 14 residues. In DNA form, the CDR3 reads TGCAGCGTTGGGAGCGAGCGTATAGGGGAGACCCAGTACTTC. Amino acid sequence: CSVGSERIGETQYF.

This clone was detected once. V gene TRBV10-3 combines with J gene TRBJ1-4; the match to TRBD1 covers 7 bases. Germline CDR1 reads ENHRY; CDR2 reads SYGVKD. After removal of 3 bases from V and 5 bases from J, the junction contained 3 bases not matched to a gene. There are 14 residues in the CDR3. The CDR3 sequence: CAISEGQENEKLFF. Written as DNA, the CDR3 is TGTGCCATCAGTGAAGGACAGGAGAATGAAAAACTGTTTTTT.

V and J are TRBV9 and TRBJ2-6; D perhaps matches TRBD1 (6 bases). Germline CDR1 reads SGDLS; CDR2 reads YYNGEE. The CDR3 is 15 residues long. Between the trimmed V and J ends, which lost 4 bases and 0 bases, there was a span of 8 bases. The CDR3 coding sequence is TGTGCCAGCAGCCTCAGGGGCTCTGGGGCCAACGTCCTGACTTTC. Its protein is CASSLRGSGANVLTF.

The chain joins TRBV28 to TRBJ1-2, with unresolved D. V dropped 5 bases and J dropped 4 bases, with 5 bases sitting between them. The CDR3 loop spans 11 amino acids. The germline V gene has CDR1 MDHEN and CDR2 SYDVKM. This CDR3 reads CASSPTYGYTF. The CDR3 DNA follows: TGTGCCAGCAGTCCGACCTATGGCTACACCTTC.

CDR3 protein: CASVIGTGVTGELFF. CDR3 nucleotide sequence: TGCGCCAGCGTTATAGGGACAGGGGTCACCGGGGAGCTGTTTTTT. The chain combines TRBV5-1 with TRBJ2-2, with 10 bases that match TRBD1. The CDR3 sequence is 15 residues long. With 7 bases clipped from V and 4 bases from J, the junction kept 7 bases outside the gene matches. CDR1 is SGHRS, CDR2 YFSETQ, per germline.

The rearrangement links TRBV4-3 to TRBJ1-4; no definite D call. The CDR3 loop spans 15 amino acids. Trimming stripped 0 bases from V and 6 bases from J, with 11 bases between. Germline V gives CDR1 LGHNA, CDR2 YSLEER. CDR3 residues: CASSQDEGTHEKLFF. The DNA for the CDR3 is TGCGCCAGCAGCCAAGATGAAGGAACCCATGAAAAACTGTTTTTT.

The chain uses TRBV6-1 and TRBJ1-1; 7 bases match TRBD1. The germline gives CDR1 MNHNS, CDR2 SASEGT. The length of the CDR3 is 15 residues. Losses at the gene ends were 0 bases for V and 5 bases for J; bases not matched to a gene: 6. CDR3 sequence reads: CASSEAKQGRTEAFF. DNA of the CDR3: TGTGCCAGCAGTGAAGCAAAACAGGGGAGGACTGAAGCTTTCTTT.

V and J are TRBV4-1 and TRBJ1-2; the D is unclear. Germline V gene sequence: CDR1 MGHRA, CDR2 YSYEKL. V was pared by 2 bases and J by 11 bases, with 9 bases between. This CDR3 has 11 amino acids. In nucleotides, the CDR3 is TGCGCCAGCAGCCAAATGGGTCAGTACACCTTC. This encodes CASSQMGQYTF.

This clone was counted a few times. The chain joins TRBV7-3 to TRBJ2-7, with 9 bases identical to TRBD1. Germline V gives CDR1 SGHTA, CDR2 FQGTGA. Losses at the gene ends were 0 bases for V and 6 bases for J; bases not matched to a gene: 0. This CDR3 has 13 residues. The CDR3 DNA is TGTGCCAGCAGCTTAACGACAGGGGGCGAGCAGTACTTC. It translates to CASSLTTGGEQYF.

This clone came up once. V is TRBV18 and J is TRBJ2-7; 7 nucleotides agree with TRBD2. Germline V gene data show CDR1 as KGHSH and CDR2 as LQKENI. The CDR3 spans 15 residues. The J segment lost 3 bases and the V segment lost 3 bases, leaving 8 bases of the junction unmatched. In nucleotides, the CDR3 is TGTGCCAGCTCACCCCTTAGCGGGCCAGACTACGAGCAGTACTTC. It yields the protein CASSPLSGPDYEQYF.

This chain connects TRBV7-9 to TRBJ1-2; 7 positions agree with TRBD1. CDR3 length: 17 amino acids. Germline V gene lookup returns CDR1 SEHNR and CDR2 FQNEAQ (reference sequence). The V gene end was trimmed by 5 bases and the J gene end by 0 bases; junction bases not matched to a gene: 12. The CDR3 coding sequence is TGTGCCAGCAGCCACTTAGGGACAGACGGAGCTAACTATGGCTACACCTTC. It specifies CASSHLGTDGANYGYTF.

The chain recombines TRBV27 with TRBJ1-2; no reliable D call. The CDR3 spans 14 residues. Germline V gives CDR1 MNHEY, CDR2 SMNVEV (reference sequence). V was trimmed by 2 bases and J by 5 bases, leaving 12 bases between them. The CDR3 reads CASSLGSPTYGYTF. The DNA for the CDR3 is TGTGCCAGCAGTTTAGGCTCGCCGACGTATGGCTACACCTTC.

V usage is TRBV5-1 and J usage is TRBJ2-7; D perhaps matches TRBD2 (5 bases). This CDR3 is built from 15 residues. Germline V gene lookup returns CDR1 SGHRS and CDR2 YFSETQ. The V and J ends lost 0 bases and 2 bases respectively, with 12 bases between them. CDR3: CASSLGRGIPYEQYF. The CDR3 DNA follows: TGCGCCAGCAGCTTGGGTCGGGGTATCCCCTACGAGCAGTACTTC.

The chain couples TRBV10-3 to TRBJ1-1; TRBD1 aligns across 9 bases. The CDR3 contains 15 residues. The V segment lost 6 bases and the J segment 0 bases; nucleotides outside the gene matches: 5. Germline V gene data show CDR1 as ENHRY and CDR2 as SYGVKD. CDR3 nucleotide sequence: TGTGCCATCAGCCGGACAGGGGAAATGAACACTGAAGCTTTCTTT. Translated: CAISRTGEMNTEAFF.

The CDR3 reads CASSMGDRNTEAFF. The CDR3 nucleotides read TGTGCCAGTAGTATGGGGGACAGGAACACTGAAGCTTTCTTT. The V gene is TRBV19, the J gene TRBJ1-1; TRBD1 matches at 7 bases. The V gene's germline CDR1 is LNHDA and CDR2 SQIVND (reference sequence). CDR3 length: 14 amino acids. After removal of 3 bases from V and 1 base from J, the junction contained 2 bases not matched to a gene.

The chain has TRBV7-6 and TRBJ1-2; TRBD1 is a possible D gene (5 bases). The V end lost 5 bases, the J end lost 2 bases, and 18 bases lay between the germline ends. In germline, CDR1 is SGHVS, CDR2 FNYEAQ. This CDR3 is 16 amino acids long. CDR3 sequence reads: CASSPGGGARNYGYTF. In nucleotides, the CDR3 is TGTGCCAGCAGCCCGGGAGGAGGGGCTCGAAACTATGGCTACACCTTC.

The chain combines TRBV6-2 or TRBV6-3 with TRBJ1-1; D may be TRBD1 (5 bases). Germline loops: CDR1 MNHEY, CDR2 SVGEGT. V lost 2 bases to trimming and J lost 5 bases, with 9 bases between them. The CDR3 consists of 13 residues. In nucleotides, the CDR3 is TGTGCCAGCAGTTACAAGGGGAGGACTGAAGCTTTCTTT. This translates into CASSYKGRTEAFF.

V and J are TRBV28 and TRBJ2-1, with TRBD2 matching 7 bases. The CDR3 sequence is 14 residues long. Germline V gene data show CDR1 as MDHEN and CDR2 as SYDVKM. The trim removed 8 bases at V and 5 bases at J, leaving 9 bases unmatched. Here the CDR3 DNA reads TGTGCCAGCGGCCCGAGGCGGGGGAACAATGAGCAGTTCTTC. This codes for CASGPRRGNNEQFF.

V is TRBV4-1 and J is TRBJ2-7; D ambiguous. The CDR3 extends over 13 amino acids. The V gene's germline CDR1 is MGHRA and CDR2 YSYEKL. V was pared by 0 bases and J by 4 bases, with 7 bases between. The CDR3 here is CASSQELKYEQYF. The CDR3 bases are TGCGCCAGCAGCCAAGAACTGAAATACGAGCAGTACTTC.

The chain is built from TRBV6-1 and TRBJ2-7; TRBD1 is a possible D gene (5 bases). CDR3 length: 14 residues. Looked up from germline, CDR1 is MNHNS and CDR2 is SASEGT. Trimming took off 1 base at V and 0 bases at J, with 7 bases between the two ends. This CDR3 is CASSEGQRSYEQYF. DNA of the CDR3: TGTGCCAGCAGTGAAGGACAGCGCTCCTACGAGCAGTACTTC.

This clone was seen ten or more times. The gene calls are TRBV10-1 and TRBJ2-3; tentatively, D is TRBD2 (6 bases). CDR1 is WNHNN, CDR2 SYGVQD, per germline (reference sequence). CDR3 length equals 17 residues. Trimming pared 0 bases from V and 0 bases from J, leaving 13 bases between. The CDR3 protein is CASSESRLAASTDTQYF. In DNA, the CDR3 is TGCGCCAGCAGTGAGTCAAGGTTAGCGGCTAGCACAGATACGCAGTATTTT.